Listed below are T cell receptor beta chains from one sample, sequenced in a study of T cell repertoires in ileal Crohn's disease. Data came from immunoSEQ multiplex PCR; TCRdb stores just in-frame clones and leaves some out. The sample lists nearly 5,500 clones; roughly 82% were seen once. Sequencing used ileal tissue. The receptors derive from an adult with Crohn's disease. CDR3s include the opening cysteine and the closing phenylalanine or tryptophan. Each record gives: J gene, D gene, clone size, V gene, CDR3 length, CDR3 DNA, CDR3 protein. D genes are given only for firm matches. Where a row states a size, it is once, few, many or the class of an expanded clone; other rows omit it.

>TRBJ1-2|TRBD1|-|TRBV9|16
TGTGCCAGCAGCGCCGGACAGGGGGATCAAGGCTATGGCTACACCTTC
CASSAGQGDQGYGYTF
>TRBJ2-7|TRBD2|-|TRBV7-2|15
TGTGCCAGCAGCCTGACTAGCGGGGGGGACTACGAGCAGTACTTC
CASSLTSGGDYEQYF
>TRBJ2-7|-|-|TRBV9|15
TGTGCCAGCAGCGTAGGAGGTAAAATCGTCGGCGAGCAGTACTTC
CASSVGGKIVGEQYF
>TRBJ1-5|TRBD1|-|TRBV28|15
TGTGCCAGCAGTTCGACAGGGGGTTACAATCAGCCCCAGCATTTT
CASSSTGGYNQPQHF
>TRBJ1-3|-|-|TRBV27|14
TGTGCCAGACGTAACAGAAACTCTGGAAACACCATATATTTT
CARRNRNSGNTIYF
>TRBJ1-3|-|few|TRBV19|15
TGTGCCAGTAGTATAATGGCAGACTCTGGAAACACCATATATTTT
CASSIMADSGNTIYF
>TRBJ2-7|TRBD2|once|TRBV10-2|15
TGCGCCAGCAGTGAGCGTAGAATGGCGGGGGACGAGCAGTACTTC
CASSERRMAGDEQYF
>TRBJ2-2|TRBD1|-|TRBV6-4|13
TGTGCCAGCAGGGACAGGGACACCGGGGAGCTGTTTTTT
CASRDRDTGELFF
>TRBJ2-6|-|-|TRBV30|13
TGTGCCGGAAAGAACTCTGGGGCCAACGTCCTGACTTTC
CAGKNSGANVLTF
>TRBJ2-6|-|-|TRBV12-1|18
-
CASSFSGGVGSGANVLTF
>TRBJ1-6|-|-|TRBV6-1|15
TGTGCCAGCAGTGACATACCAGGAGGGTGGTCACCCCTCCACTTT
CASSDIPGGWSPLHF
>TRBJ2-7|-|-|TRBV10-1|15
TGCGCCAGCAGTGGGGGGACGGAGAACTCCTACGAGCAGTACTTC
CASSGGTENSYEQYF
>TRBJ2-7|TRBD2|-|TRBV27|16
TGTGCCAGCAGTTTATTGGCTAGCGGGTCGGCCTACGAGCAGTACTTC
CASSLLASGSAYEQYF
>TRBJ2-7|-|-|TRBV2|18
TGTGCCAGCAGTGAGTACTTGGAGTTAGGAGGGGCCCTAAGTGAGCAGTACTTC
CASSEYLELGGALSEQYF
>TRBJ2-3|-|-|TRBV11-2|11
TGTGCCAGCACCAAGGCGGGTACGCAGTATTTT
CASTKAGTQYF
>TRBJ2-7|TRBD2|-|TRBV4-1|16
TGCGCCAGCAGCCAAGACGAGACAGTTAGCTCGGGGGGGCAGTACTTC
CASSQDETVSSGGQYF
>TRBJ2-1|-|-|TRBV6-5|14
TGTGCCAGCAGTTACTCGGCTAGCGTCAATGAGCAGTTCTTC
CASSYSASVNEQFF
>TRBJ2-3|-|-|TRBV30|13
TGTGCCTGGAGTGTACTCCCAGGGCCCGCGCAGTATTTT
CAWSVLPGPAQYF
>TRBJ1-6|-|-|TRBV28|14
TGTGCCAGCCTCCTCAGTGTCTATAATTCACCCCTCCACTTT
CASLLSVYNSPLHF
>TRBJ1-1|-|-|TRBV9|14
TGTGCCAGCAGCGGTCGACAGGAGAACACTGAAGCTTTCTTT
CASSGRQENTEAFF
>TRBJ2-1|-|-|TRBV28|13
TGTGCCAGCACTGGCGGGACAAGGAATGAGCAGTTCTTC
CASTGGTRNEQFF
>TRBJ1-1|-|-|TRBV19|14
TGTGCCAGTACTTATGGGTCCGCGAACACTGAAGCTTTCTTT
CASTYGSANTEAFF
>TRBJ1-5|-|-|TRBV30|15
TGTGCCTGGAGTGTGCAAGGGTCTCGCAATCAGCCCCAGCATTTT
CAWSVQGSRNQPQHF
>TRBJ1-6|TRBD1|-|TRBV9|16
TGTGCCAGCAGCGTAGGGGGGGGACAGAAGAATTCACCCCTCCACTTT
CASSVGGGQKNSPLHF
>TRBJ1-1|-|-|TRBV5-6|13
TGTGCCAGCAGCTTGGTCATGAACACTGAAGCTTTCTTT
CASSLVMNTEAFF
>TRBJ2-7|-|-|TRBV5-1|13
TGCGCCAGCAGCTCGACAGGATCCTACGAACAGTACTTC
CASSSTGSYEQYF
>TRBJ2-7|TRBD2|-|TRBV7-8|14
TGTGCCAGCAGCCCCGGACTAGCGGGAGAGGAGGAGTACTTC
CASSPGLAGEEEYF
>TRBJ1-3|-|-|TRBV11-1|15
TGTGCCAGCAGCTTGTCCCGGACCTCTGGAAACACCATATATTTT
CASSLSRTSGNTIYF
>TRBJ2-1|TRBD2|once|TRBV19|14
TGTGCCAGTAGTATCCCCGGACTAGCCAATGAGCAGTTCTTC
CASSIPGLANEQFF
>TRBJ2-1|TRBD2|-|TRBV9|15
TGTGCCAGCAGCGAGGGGACTAGCGGGAGGCGGGAGCAGTTCTTC
CASSEGTSGRREQFF
>TRBJ2-1|-|once|TRBV11-2|15
TGTGCCAGCAGCTTAAGCAGAGGATCCTACAATGAGCAGTTCTTC
CASSLSRGSYNEQFF
>TRBJ2-7|-|-|TRBV6-1|14
TGTGCCAGCAGTGAAGCGCCCAGGGGAAGTGAGCAGTACTTC
CASSEAPRGSEQYF
>TRBJ2-7|TRBD2|-|TRBV25-1|13
TGTGCCAGCAGTGAAAGGACTAGCTACGAGCAGTACTTC
CASSERTSYEQYF
>TRBJ1-2|-|-|TRBV4-1|15
TGCGCCAGCAGCGCCCGCAATCGGGGTAACTATGGCTACACCTTC
CASSARNRGNYGYTF
>TRBJ2-3|-|few|TRBV6-6|11
TGTGCCAGCAGTTTATTAGATACGCAGTATTTT
CASSLLDTQYF
>TRBJ2-7|-|-|TRBV28|16
TGTGCCAGCAGTACGTTAACCCCTGGACAGCCCTACGAGCAGTACTTC
CASSTLTPGQPYEQYF
>TRBJ1-2|-|-|TRBV2|14
TGCAGCAACCCCGGGGGGGGGTCTGGCTATGGCTACACCTTC
CSNPGGGSGYGYTF
>TRBJ2-7|TRBD1|-|TRBV25-1|17
TGTGCCAGCAGTCTAACACAGGGGGCAAGTAACTACTACGAGCAGTACTTC
CASSLTQGASNYYEQYF
>TRBJ2-3|-|-|TRBV6-6|15
TGTGCCAGCGGTCGCCAGCGGACTAGCACAGATACGCAGTATTTT
CASGRQRTSTDTQYF
>TRBJ2-7|-|-|TRBV10-2|17
TGCGCCAGCAGTGAATCGGGTTTGATATCGGGATCCTACGAGCAGTACTTC
CASSESGLISGSYEQYF
>TRBJ2-7|TRBD2|-|TRBV7-7|16
TGTGCTAGCAGCTTTCTTACGGCGGGAGCAGCGTACGAGCAGTACTTC
CASSFLTAGAAYEQYF
>TRBJ1-1|TRBD1|-|TRBV9|17
TGTGCCAGCAGCGCACAACCAGGGGGGACAGGGGACAATGAAGCTTTCTTT
CASSAQPGGTGDNEAFF
>TRBJ2-5|-|-|TRBV10-2|13
TGCGCCAGCAGTGGAGGGGTTGGAGAGACCCAGTACTTC
CASSGGVGETQYF
>TRBJ1-1|-|-|TRBV19|13
TGTGCCAGTAGTGTCAAGGGAGACACTGAAGCTTTCTTT
CASSVKGDTEAFF
>TRBJ2-4|TRBD2|-|TRBV5-6|17
TGTGCCAGCAGCCTCTATACGGCTAGCGGGAGGGCTCCCATTCAGTACTTC
CASSLYTASGRAPIQYF
>TRBJ2-2|-|-|TRBV11-1|17
TGTGCCAGCAGCTTAGCGCCGCGGCCGGAGGGTACCGGGGAGCTGTTTTTT
CASSLAPRPEGTGELFF
>TRBJ1-1|-|-|TRBV5-4|14
TGTGCCAGCAGCTTGGTTGGGGGCGACACTGAAGCTTTCTTT
CASSLVGGDTEAFF
>TRBJ2-3|TRBD2|-|TRBV30|13
TGTGCCTGGAATCCGGGGGGATCAGATACGCAGTATTTT
CAWNPGGSDTQYF
>TRBJ2-7|-|-|TRBV9|12
TGTGCCAGCAGCCCGACAGGAGGCGAGCAGTACTTC
CASSPTGGEQYF
>TRBJ1-1|-|-|TRBV7-2|13
TGTGCCAGCAGCTTACGGGGGGGGACTGAAGCTTTCTTT
CASSLRGGTEAFF
>TRBJ1-2|TRBD1|-|TRBV11-2|12
TGTGCCAGCAGCCCTAGTGGACAGGCCTACACCTTC
CASSPSGQAYTF
>TRBJ2-1|-|-|TRBV10-2|15
TGCGCCAGCAGAGACCAGGAACTAGCATACAATGAGCAGTTCTTC
CASRDQELAYNEQFF
>TRBJ2-2|-|-|TRBV5-1|15
TGCGCCAGCAGCTTGGCCGCCGCGAACACCGGGGAGCTGTTTTTT
CASSLAAANTGELFF
>TRBJ1-1|-|-|TRBV11-2|15
TGTGCCAGCAGACCCATAAGGGGACCGAACACTGAAGCTTTCTTT
CASRPIRGPNTEAFF
>TRBJ1-2|-|-|TRBV7-2|15
TGTGCCAGCAGCTTAGGGCGAGGGGCTAACTATGGCTACACCTTC
CASSLGRGANYGYTF
>TRBJ2-5|TRBD1|-|TRBV29-1|13
TGCAGCGTTGTAACGGGACAGCAAGAGACCCAGTACTTC
CSVVTGQQETQYF